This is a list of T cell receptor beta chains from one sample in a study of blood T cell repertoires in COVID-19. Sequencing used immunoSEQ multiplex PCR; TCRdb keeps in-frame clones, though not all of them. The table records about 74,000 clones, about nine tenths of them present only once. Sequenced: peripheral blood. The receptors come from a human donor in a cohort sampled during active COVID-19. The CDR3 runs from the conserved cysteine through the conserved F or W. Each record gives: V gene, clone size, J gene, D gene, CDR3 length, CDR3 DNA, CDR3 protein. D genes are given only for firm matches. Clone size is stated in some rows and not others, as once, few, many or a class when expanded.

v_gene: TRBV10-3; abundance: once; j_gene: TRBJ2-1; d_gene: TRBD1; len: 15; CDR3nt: TGTGCCATCAGTGAGTACGGGGACAGGGGTAATGAGCAGTTCTTC; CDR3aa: CAISEYGDRGNEQFF
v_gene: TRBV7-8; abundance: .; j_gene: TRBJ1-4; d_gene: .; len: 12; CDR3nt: TGTGCCAGCAGCTTAAGGAGTGAAAAACTGTTTTTT; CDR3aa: CASSLRSEKLFF
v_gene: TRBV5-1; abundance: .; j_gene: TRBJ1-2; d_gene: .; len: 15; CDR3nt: TGCGCCAGCAGCTTGGGACAGGAGACGATCTATGGCTACACCTTC; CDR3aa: CASSLGQETIYGYTF
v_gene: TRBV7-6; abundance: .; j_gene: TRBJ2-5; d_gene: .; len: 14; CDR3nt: TGTGCCAGCAGCTTAGCGGAGGGAGTGGGGACCCAGTACTTC; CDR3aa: CASSLAEGVGTQYF
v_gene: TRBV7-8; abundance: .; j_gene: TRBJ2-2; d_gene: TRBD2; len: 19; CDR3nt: TGTGCCAGCAGCCCGACTAGCGGGAGGTCCGGATATCTCACCGGGGAGCTGTTTTTT; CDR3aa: CASSPTSGRSGYLTGELFF
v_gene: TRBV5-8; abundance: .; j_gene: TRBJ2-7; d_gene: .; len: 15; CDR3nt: TGTGCCAGCAGATCAGGACTGAGACAAGGCTACGAGCAGTACTTC; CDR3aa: CASRSGLRQGYEQYF
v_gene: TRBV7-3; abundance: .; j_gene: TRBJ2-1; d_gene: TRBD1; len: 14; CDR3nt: TGTGCCAGCAGCTCCGGGACAGGGGCTAATGAGCAGTTCTTC; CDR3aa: CASSSGTGANEQFF
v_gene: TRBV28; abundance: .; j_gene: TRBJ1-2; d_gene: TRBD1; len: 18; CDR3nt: TGTGCCAGCGCATTAGGGACAGGGGGCGGTTTTGGTTTGTATGGCTACACCTTC; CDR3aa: CASALGTGGGFGLYGYTF
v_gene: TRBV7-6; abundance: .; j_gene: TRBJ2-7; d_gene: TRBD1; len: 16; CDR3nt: TGTGCCAGCAGCTTAGCCGCAGGACAGGGGGCCCAGGAGCAGTACTTC; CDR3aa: CASSLAAGQGAQEQYF
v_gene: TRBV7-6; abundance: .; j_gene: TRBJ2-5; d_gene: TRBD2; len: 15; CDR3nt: TGTGCCAGCAGCTTAGCTGGGAGGGCCTCAGAGACCCAGTACTTC; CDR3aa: CASSLAGRASETQYF
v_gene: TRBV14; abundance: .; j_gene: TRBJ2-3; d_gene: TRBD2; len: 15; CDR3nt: TGTGCCAGCAGCGGTCTAGCGGGCCCCACAGATACGCAGTATTTT; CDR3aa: CASSGLAGPTDTQYF
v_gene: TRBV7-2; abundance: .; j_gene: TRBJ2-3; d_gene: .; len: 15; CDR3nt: TGTGCCAGCAGCTTAGGCGCTGGGCGGGTAGATACGCAGTATTTT; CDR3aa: CASSLGAGRVDTQYF
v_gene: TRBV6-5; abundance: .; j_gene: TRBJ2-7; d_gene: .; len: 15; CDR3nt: TGTGCCAGCAGTTATGAGGCGGGTCTCTCCTACGAGCAGTACTTC; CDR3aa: CASSYEAGLSYEQYF
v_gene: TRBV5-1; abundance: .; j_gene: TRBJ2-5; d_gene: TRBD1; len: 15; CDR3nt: TGCGCCAGCAGCTCTGGACAGGGCCGCCAAGAGACCCAGTACTTC; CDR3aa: CASSSGQGRQETQYF
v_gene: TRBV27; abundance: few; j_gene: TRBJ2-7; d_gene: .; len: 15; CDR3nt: TGTGCCAGCAGTTTTTCGGGACTGGTCCTGAGCGAGCAGTACTTC; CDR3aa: CASSFSGLVLSEQYF
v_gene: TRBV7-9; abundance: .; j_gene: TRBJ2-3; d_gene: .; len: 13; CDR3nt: TGTGCCAGCAGCACCGCAGGATGGGATACGCAGTATTTT; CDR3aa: CASSTAGWDTQYF
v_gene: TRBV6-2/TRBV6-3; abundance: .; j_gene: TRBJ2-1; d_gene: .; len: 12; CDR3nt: TGTGCCAGCAGTGGGGCGAGAGTTTCAAAGTTCTTC; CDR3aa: CASSGARVSKFF